The 26 T cell receptor beta chains in this list originate from one sample, sequenced in a study of patients and donors after allogeneic stem cell transplantation. Via MiXCR, TCRdb re-called the RT-PCR reads, giving one row per CDR3 protein. The table includes 920,000 or so distinct CDR3 sequences, 18% detected once. Sequenced material: blood, either unsorted or a sorted T cell fraction (not recorded which). These receptors were obtained from a human donor who was either an allogeneic HSCT recipient or a stem cell or donor lymphocyte infusion donor (not recorded which). It is not recorded whose cells these are; they may come from a transplant donor.

V gene TRBV21-1 combines with J gene TRBJ1-5; the table names TRBD1, a call not compared with the DNA. TRBV21-1 is designated a pseudogene. CDR3 length: 17 residues. CDR3 sequence (DNA): TGTGCCAGCAGCAAAGGTTCCCGGGTCCTGGGGAATCAGCCCCAGCATTTT. This encodes CASSKGSRVLGNQPQHF.

This clonotype turned up a few times. The CDR3: CASSSTGESYEQYF. The CDR3 DNA reads TGTGCCAGCAGCTCCACAGGGGAATCCTACGAGCAGTACTTC. The chain recombines TRBV13 with TRBJ2-7, with 7 positions matching TRBD1. The CDR3 length is 14 residues. Germline values: CDR1 PRHDT, CDR2 FYEKMQ (reference sequence). J gave up 1 base and V 4 bases, and 4 bases lay outside the gene matches.

This clonotype was found a few times. The chain is built from TRBV6-2 or TRBV6-3 and TRBJ2-1; 12 nucleotides agree with TRBD2. J gave up 3 bases and V 0 bases, and 15 bases lay outside the gene matches. The CDR3 contains 21 residues. CDR1 MNHEY and CDR2 SVGEGT come from the germline V gene. The CDR3 nucleotides read TGTGCCAGCAGTTACTCACGGACTAGCGGGAACTTACTAAGGTTCTACAATGAGCAGTTCTTC. As protein: CASSYSRTSGNLLRFYNEQFF.

This clonotype was counted only a few times. The chain couples TRBV6-2 or TRBV6-3 to TRBJ2-1, with 13 bases aligning to TRBD2. The V segment lost 2 bases and the J segment 3 bases; nucleotides outside the gene matches: 4. The CDR3 spans 17 residues. CDR1 and CDR2 from the germline V gene are MNHEY and SVGEGT. DNA of the CDR3: TGTGCCAGCAGTTACCCGACTAGCGGGGGGAGCTACAATGAGCAGTTCTTC. It codes for CASSYPTSGGSYNEQFF.

This chain joins TRBV15 and TRBJ2-3, with D perhaps TRBD1 or TRBD2 (6 bases each). CDR1 is LNHNV and CDR2 is YYDKDF in the germline V gene (reference sequence). V lost 3 bases to trimming and J lost 1 base, with 14 bases between them. There are 16 residues in the CDR3. The CDR3 DNA is TGTGCCACCAGCAGGTGGGCTGGGGGGCGCACAGATACGCAGTATTTT. This encodes CATSRWAGGRTDTQYF.

There are many counts of this clonotype. The chain employs TRBV28 and TRBJ2-1; 8 bases are shared with TRBD1. Germline loops: CDR1 MDHEN, CDR2 SYDVKM. Germline trimming cut 6 bases from V and 3 bases from J; bases unmatched to any gene: 10. The CDR3 length is 16 residues. Written as DNA, the CDR3 is TGTGCCAGCAGAACCGGCGGGACAGGCCTCTACAATGAGCAGTTCTTC. Translated: CASRTGGTGLYNEQFF.

This clonotype was recorded a few times. This chain connects TRBV24-1 to TRBJ2-5, with D unresolved. Trimming took off 4 bases at V and 1 base at J, with 9 bases between the two ends. This CDR3 spans 14 amino acids. Germline V CDR1 and CDR2: KGHDR, SFDVKD. CDR3 sequence (DNA): TGTGCCACCAGTGACCGCGACGGCCAAGAGACCCAGTACTTC. It translates to CATSDRDGQETQYF.

The V gene is TRBV3-1, the J gene TRBJ1-2; 7 bases are a match to TRBD1. Germline V lookup: CDR1 LGHDT, CDR2 YNNKEL (reference sequence). This CDR3 comprises 15 residues. V lost 2 bases and J lost 2; bases outside the gene matches: 5. The CDR3 region has the DNA TGTGCCAGCAGCCAATACAGGGGATGGAACTATGGCTACACCTTC. Amino acid sequence: CASSQYRGWNYGYTF. Full variable domain (rest looked up from reference TRBV3-1 and TRBJ1-2): DTAVSQTPKYLVTQMGNDKSIKCEQNLGHDTMYWYKQDSKKFLKIMFSYNNKELIINETVPNRFSPKSPDKAHLNLHINSLELGDSAVYFCASSQYRGWNYGYTFGSGTRLTVV.

The chain uses TRBV4-2 and TRBJ2-5; TRBD2 matches 10 bases. With 4 bases clipped from V and 4 bases from J, the junction kept 6 bases outside the gene matches. The V gene's germline CDR1 is LGHNA and CDR2 YNFKEQ. The CDR3 loop spans 15 amino acids. CDR3 sequence: CASSRTSGALETQYF. The CDR3 coding sequence is TGTGCCAGCAGCCGCACTAGCGGGGCGTTAGAGACCCAGTACTTC.

This clonotype was seen only a few times. In DNA, the CDR3 is TGTGCCAGCAGTTACCAGGCAGAGACCTACAATGAGCAGTTCTTC. Its protein product is CASSYQAETYNEQFF. The chain combines TRBV6-5 with TRBJ2-1; D call uncertain. Trimming removed 2 bases from V and 2 bases from J, with 10 bases in between. This CDR3 has 15 residues. The germline gives CDR1 MNHEY, CDR2 SVGAGI.

This clonotype was seen more than once but under ten times. Here the CDR3 DNA reads TGCAGCGTTGAAGAGGGGGACAGGGGGCCCACAGATACGCAGTATTTT. Amino acids: CSVEEGDRGPTDTQYF. The chain employs TRBV29-1 and TRBJ2-3; 12 bases are a match to TRBD1. With V trimmed by 0 bases and J by 2 bases, 3 bases remained unmatched. The germline V gene has CDR1 SQVTM and CDR2 ANQGSEA. The CDR3 is made up of 16 amino acids.

Ten or more counts support this clonotype. The rearrangement joins TRBV12-3 or TRBV12-4 to TRBJ1-4; D call uncertain. V was trimmed by 7 bases and J by 3 bases, leaving 9 bases between them. The CDR3 loop spans 13 amino acids. CDR3 sequence: CASTWRANEKLFF. For the CDR3, the DNA is TGTGCCAGCACCTGGAGGGCTAATGAAAAACTGTTTTTT.

V and J are TRBV21-1 and TRBJ1-2; the table calls TRBD1, which could not be checked here. TRBV21-1 is marked as a pseudogene. CDR3 length: 17 amino acids. The chain's CDR3 is CASIRRKACCLNYGYTF. DNA for the CDR3: TGTGCCAGCATACGAAGGAAAGCCTGCTGTCTCAACTATGGCTACACCTTC.

V gene TRBV19 combines with J gene TRBJ1-5, with 10 nucleotides matching TRBD1. The ends lost 9 bases at V and 0 bases at J; junction bases unmatched: 11. This CDR3 contains 17 residues. Germline V gives CDR1 LNHDA, CDR2 SQIVND (reference sequence). The CDR3 sequence: CASRGDRGSPSNQPQHF. The CDR3, as DNA: TGTGCCAGCAGGGGGGACAGGGGAAGTCCTAGCAATCAGCCCCAGCATTTT.

A few counts support this clonotype. V is TRBV12-3 or TRBV12-4 and J is TRBJ2-1; D possibly uses TRBD1 or TRBD2 (6 bases each). The length of the CDR3 is 16 residues. Trimming took 7 bases from V and 0 from J, leaving 16 bases between them. The CDR3 sequence: CASTPRGASSYNEQFF. The CDR3 region has the DNA TGTGCCAGCACTCCTAGGGGGGCGAGCTCCTACAATGAGCAGTTCTTC.

The J gene is TRBJ1-6, the V gene TRBV7-9; possible D gene TRBD1, 5 bases. This CDR3 comprises 16 residues. Germline V lookup: CDR1 SEHNR, CDR2 FQNEAQ (reference sequence). V lost 1 base, J lost 5 bases, and 12 bases lay in between. DNA of the CDR3: TGTGCCAGCAGCTTAGACAGCGGGGGAAATAATTCACCCCTCCACTTT. Residues: CASSLDSGGNNSPLHF.

The chain joins TRBV25-1 to TRBJ2-1, with D possibly matching TRBD2 (5 bases). The CDR3 has 14 amino acids. From germline, CDR1 is MGHDK and CDR2 SYGVNS. With 6 bases removed from V and 7 bases from J, the gap between germline ends came to 16 bases. In DNA form, the CDR3 reads TGTGCCAGCAGACTAGGCTTAGGCACTAATGAGCAGTTCTTC. It translates to CASRLGLGTNEQFF.

The chain carries TRBV25-1 and TRBJ1-3; D gene uncertain. This CDR3 comprises 13 residues. The V end lost 0 bases, the J end lost 0 bases, and 0 bases lay between the germline ends. Looked up from germline, CDR1 is MGHDK and CDR2 is SYGVNS. CDR3: CASSEYSGNTIYF. The CDR3, as DNA: TGTGCCAGCAGTGAATACTCTGGAAACACCATATATTTT. Supplemented by reference TRBV25-1 and TRBJ1-3, the full variable domain reads EADIYQTPRYLVIGTGKKITLECSQTMGHDKMYWYQQDPGMELHLIHYSYGVNSTEKGDLSSESTVSRIRTEHFPLTLESARPSHTSQYLCASSEYSGNTIYFGEGSWLTVV.

The chain has TRBV29-1 and TRBJ1-2, with 9 bases fitting TRBD1. This CDR3 comprises 12 residues. The V and J ends lost 7 bases and 5 bases, in that order; junction bases with no gene match: 5. From germline, CDR1 is SQVTM and CDR2 ANQGSEA. The CDR3 sequence is CSGRDREYGYTF. For the CDR3, the DNA is TGCAGCGGCCGGGACAGGGAATATGGCTACACCTTC.

The CDR3 DNA reads TGTGCCATCCGTGAACTCGGGACTAGAGAGACCCAGTACTTC. Translating gives CAIRELGTRETQYF. The V call is TRBV12-3 or TRBV12-4, the J call TRBJ2-5; TRBD2 matches 8 bases. Trimming cost V 10 bases and J 4 bases; bases outside gene matches: 11. CDR3 length equals 14 residues.

This chain uses TRBV12-3 or TRBV12-4 with TRBJ2-7; TRBD2 matches at 10 bases. Trimming took 6 bases from V and 3 from J; bases not matched to a gene: 2. The CDR3 contains 13 residues. The DNA for the CDR3 is TGTGCCAGCAGCGGACTAGCGGACTACGAGCAGTACTTC. Translation: CASSGLADYEQYF.

This chain connects TRBV4-2 to TRBJ1-4; 8 nucleotides match TRBD1. The CDR3 runs 15 residues. Germline CDR1 LGHNA, CDR2 YNFKEQ. J lost 6 bases, V lost 3 bases, and 6 bases had no gene match. CDR3 bases: TGTGCCAGCAGCCATGGAACAGGGGGAGATGAAAAACTGTTTTTT. It yields the protein CASSHGTGGDEKLFF.

Regarding this clonotype: At one end the junction does not follow the germline gene, possibly because of a read error. The chain couples TRBV25-1 to TRBJ1-6, with a tentative D call TRBD1 (5 bases). This CDR3 is 15 amino acids long. The germline V gene has CDR1 MGHDK and CDR2 SYGVNS. The CDR3 loop is CASSEIRDVYSSLHF. CDR3 sequence (DNA): TGTGCCAGCAGTGAAATCCGGGACGTCTATTCATCCCTCCACTTT.

This clonotype was observed a few times. This chain uses TRBV24-1 with TRBJ1-2, with D possibly being TRBD1 (6 bases). Trimming pared 3 bases from V and 8 bases from J, leaving 15 bases between. This CDR3 contains 14 residues. Germline assignment: CDR1 KGHDR and CDR2 SFDVKD. Here the CDR3 reads CATSDHSRGKGYTF. Written as DNA, the CDR3 is TGTGCCACCAGTGATCACTCCAGGGGAAAGGGCTACACCTTC.

J is TRBJ1-1 and V is TRBV19, with D possibly being TRBD1 (5 bases). The V end lost 8 bases, the J end lost 6 bases, and 16 bases lay between the germline ends. From germline, CDR1 is LNHDA and CDR2 SQIVND (reference sequence). This CDR3 comprises 13 residues. The CDR3 sequence is CASGGGFAAEAFF. DNA of the CDR3: TGTGCCAGTGGGGGGGGATTTGCCGCTGAAGCTTTCTTT.

The V and J genes are TRBV6-1 and TRBJ1-4, with 8 bases matching TRBD1. CDR3 length: 15 residues. V dropped 3 bases and J dropped 7; count of bases not matched to a gene: 7. The germline V gene has CDR1 MNHNS and CDR2 SASEGT. The CDR3 region has the DNA TGTGCCAGCAGTGACCGACAGGGGTGGGGTGAAAAACTGTTTTTT. Residues: CASSDRQGWGEKLFF.